This is a list of T cell receptor beta chains from one sample in a study of T-cell memory formation after mild COVID-19. TCRdb reprocessed the 5' RACE reads via MiXCR and lists one record per CDR3 protein. The sample holds a few hundred thousand distinct CDR3 sequences, around 15% seen once. Sequencing input: PBMCs or a T cell subset sorted from them (not recorded which). The receptor set was obtained from a man between 18 and 29 years old who had mild COVID-19 (a few samples of this study predate the infection). Cell type and time point are not known. Each CDR3 is given with its conserved first and last residue. A D gene is named only where the DNA matches it firmly. Clone size is shown for a subset of rows, as once, few, many or a class of expanded clone.

d_gene: -; abundance: -; v_gene: TRBV6-1; j_gene: TRBJ1-1; CDR3aa: CASSERFVNTEAFF; CDR3nt: TGTGCCAGCAGTGAAAGGTTCGTGAACACTGAAGCTTTCTTT
d_gene: -; abundance: once; v_gene: TRBV5-1; j_gene: TRBJ2-3; CDR3aa: CASTSGTQGGTDTQYF; CDR3nt: TGCGCCAGCACATCCGGGACTCAAGGGGGCACAGATACGCAGTATTTT
d_gene: -; abundance: once; v_gene: TRBV20-1; j_gene: TRBJ2-3; CDR3aa: CSARVPRLAVGDTQYF; CDR3nt: TGCAGTGCTAGAGTGCCCCGGCTAGCCGTGGGAGATACGCAGTATTTT
d_gene: TRBD2; abundance: -; v_gene: TRBV4-1; j_gene: TRBJ2-1; CDR3aa: CASSQLSTGGSEFF; CDR3nt: TGCGCCAGCAGCCAACTTTCTACGGGGGGTTCAGAGTTCTTC
d_gene: TRBD1; abundance: -; v_gene: TRBV6-5; j_gene: TRBJ2-7; CDR3aa: CASSAYRGNYEQYF; CDR3nt: TGTGCCAGCAGTGCCTACAGGGGAAATTACGAGCAGTACTTC
d_gene: -; abundance: few; v_gene: TRBV4-3; j_gene: TRBJ1-4; CDR3aa: CASSQGTAGNEKLFF; CDR3nt: TGCGCCAGCAGCCAAGGGACAGCGGGTAATGAAAAACTGTTTTTT
d_gene: -; abundance: many; v_gene: TRBV7-2; j_gene: TRBJ2-1; CDR3aa: CASSPQGLLTVSSYNEQFF; CDR3nt: TGTGCCAGCAGCCCTCAGGGGCTCCTAACGGTTAGCTCCTACAATGAGCAGTTCTTC
d_gene: -; abundance: -; v_gene: TRBV12-3/TRBV12-4; j_gene: TRBJ1-2; CDR3aa: CASSYQARINYGYTF; CDR3nt: TGTGCCAGCAGCTATCAGGCGAGGATTAACTATGGCTACACCTTC
d_gene: TRBD1; abundance: -; v_gene: TRBV10-3; j_gene: TRBJ1-1; CDR3aa: CAISTGGNTEAFF; CDR3nt: TGTGCCATCAGTACAGGGGGCAACACTGAAGCTTTCTTT
d_gene: -; abundance: -; v_gene: TRBV30; j_gene: TRBJ1-1; CDR3aa: CAWSPVTLRDTEAFF; CDR3nt: TGTGCCTGGAGCCCCGTGACGTTGCGAGACACTGAAGCTTTCTTT
d_gene: -; abundance: -; v_gene: TRBV12-5; j_gene: TRBJ2-5; CDR3aa: CASAGVETQYF; CDR3nt: TGTGCTAGTGCAGGGGTAGAGACCCAGTACTTC
d_gene: -; abundance: -; v_gene: TRBV6-2/TRBV6-3; j_gene: TRBJ2-5; CDR3aa: CASRAESGLYQETQYF; CDR3nt: TGTGCCAGCAGAGCGGAGTCAGGGCTCTACCAAGAGACCCAGTACTTC
d_gene: -; abundance: -; v_gene: TRBV12-3/TRBV12-4; j_gene: TRBJ1-4; CDR3aa: CASTPGGINEKLFF; CDR3nt: TGTGCCAGCACCCCGGGAGGGATTAATGAAAAACTGTTTTTT
d_gene: -; abundance: -; v_gene: TRBV21-1; j_gene: TRBJ2-7; CDR3aa: CAGPSGARGYEQYF; CDR3nt: TGTGCCGGACCCTCCGGGGCCCGGGGGTACGAGCAGTACTTC
d_gene: TRBD2; abundance: few; v_gene: TRBV3-1; j_gene: TRBJ2-3; CDR3aa: CASSLLGGGEDTQYF; CDR3nt: TGTGCCAGCAGCCTCCTCGGCGGGGGGGAAGATACGCAGTATTTT
d_gene: TRBD1; abundance: many; v_gene: TRBV15; j_gene: TRBJ1-5; CDR3aa: CATSTRGQIIVGNQPQHF; CDR3nt: TGTGCCACCAGCACCCGGGGACAGATTATAGTTGGCAATCAGCCCCAGCATTTT
d_gene: -; abundance: -; v_gene: TRBV4-1; j_gene: TRBJ2-3; CDR3aa: CASSQDSSEFAGTDTQYF; CDR3nt: TGCGCCAGCAGCCAAGATTCGAGCGAGTTCGCTGGCACAGATACGCAGTATTTT
d_gene: -; abundance: few; v_gene: TRBV4-1; j_gene: TRBJ1-1; CDR3aa: CASSQKQGWGTEAFF; CDR3nt: TGCGCCAGCAGCCAGAAACAGGGTTGGGGCACTGAAGCTTTCTTT
d_gene: -; abundance: -; v_gene: TRBV12-3/TRBV12-4; j_gene: TRBJ1-3; CDR3aa: CASLRASSGNTIYF; CDR3nt: TGTGCCAGCCTCAGGGCCAGCTCTGGAAACACCATATATTTT
d_gene: -; abundance: -; v_gene: TRBV12-3/TRBV12-4; j_gene: TRBJ1-1; CDR3aa: CASRFDSQAFF; CDR3nt: TGTGCCAGCAGGTTTGACAGTCAAGCTTTCTTT
d_gene: -; abundance: few; v_gene: TRBV11-2; j_gene: TRBJ2-1; CDR3aa: CASSPLSGLGPEQFF; CDR3nt: TGTGCCAGCAGTCCTCTTAGCGGTCTAGGGCCTGAGCAGTTCTTC
d_gene: -; abundance: -; v_gene: TRBV7-3; j_gene: TRBJ2-3; CDR3aa: CASSLIGGSSTDTQYF; CDR3nt: TGTGCCAGCAGCTTAATTGGCGGATCCAGCACAGATACGCAGTATTTT
d_gene: -; abundance: few; v_gene: TRBV7-3; j_gene: TRBJ1-1; CDR3aa: CASSDGAEAFF; CDR3nt: TGTGCCAGCAGCGACGGCGCTGAAGCTTTCTTT
d_gene: TRBD1; abundance: -; v_gene: TRBV5-1; j_gene: TRBJ2-2; CDR3aa: CASSSSPGGNTGELFF; CDR3nt: TGCGCCAGCAGCTCCTCCCCAGGGGGGAACACCGGGGAGCTGTTTTTT
d_gene: -; abundance: -; v_gene: TRBV28; j_gene: TRBJ2-3; CDR3aa: CASSSTGRGPDTQYF; CDR3nt: TGTGCCAGCAGCTCGACCGGGCGGGGCCCAGATACGCAGTATTTT
d_gene: -; abundance: few; v_gene: TRBV6-5; j_gene: TRBJ2-1; CDR3aa: CASSYRWGPYNEQFF; CDR3nt: TGTGCCAGCAGTTACCGGTGGGGGCCCTACAATGAGCAGTTCTTC
d_gene: TRBD2; abundance: -; v_gene: TRBV7-2; j_gene: TRBJ2-3; CDR3aa: CASSPFGGAGGTDTQYF; CDR3nt: TGTGCCAGCAGCCCGTTCGGAGGAGCGGGAGGCACAGATACGCAGTATTTT
d_gene: TRBD2; abundance: -; v_gene: TRBV9; j_gene: TRBJ2-1; CDR3aa: CASSVQGLAGNNEQFF; CDR3nt: TGTGCCAGCAGCGTTCAGGGACTAGCGGGGAACAATGAGCAGTTCTTC
d_gene: TRBD1; abundance: -; v_gene: TRBV20-1; j_gene: TRBJ1-5; CDR3aa: CSARGGQGVALNQPQHF; CDR3nt: TGCAGTGCTAGAGGGGGACAGGGGGTCGCACTCAATCAGCCCCAGCATTTT
d_gene: TRBD1; abundance: few; v_gene: TRBV7-2; j_gene: TRBJ2-1; CDR3aa: CASSAGTGGSYNEQFF; CDR3nt: TGTGCCAGCAGCGCCGGGACAGGGGGCTCCTACAATGAGCAGTTCTTC
d_gene: TRBD2; abundance: few; v_gene: TRBV5-6; j_gene: TRBJ2-3; CDR3aa: CASSSRLAGKSTDTQYF; CDR3nt: TGTGCCAGCAGCTCGAGACTAGCGGGGAAGAGCACAGATACGCAGTATTTT
d_gene: -; abundance: -; v_gene: TRBV24-1; j_gene: TRBJ2-2; CDR3aa: CATSDLLDTGELFF; CDR3nt: TGTGCCACCAGTGATTTGCTGGACACCGGGGAGCTGTTTTTT
d_gene: -; abundance: -; v_gene: TRBV6-6; j_gene: TRBJ2-3; CDR3aa: CASSSTSLADTQYF; CDR3nt: TGTGCCAGCAGCTCAACGAGTCTGGCAGATACGCAGTATTTT
d_gene: TRBD1; abundance: -; v_gene: TRBV5-4; j_gene: TRBJ2-1; CDR3aa: CASSPRTGQYNEQFF; CDR3nt: TGTGCCAGCAGCCCTCGGACAGGTCAATACAATGAGCAGTTCTTC
d_gene: TRBD1; abundance: few; v_gene: TRBV6-1; j_gene: TRBJ1-6; CDR3aa: CASSPLTGGSSPLHF; CDR3nt: TGTGCCAGCAGTCCCCTGACAGGGGGAAGTTCACCCCTCCACTTT
d_gene: -; abundance: few; v_gene: TRBV11-3; j_gene: TRBJ2-3; CDR3aa: CASSSEGYTQYF; CDR3nt: TGTGCCAGCAGCTCCGAGGGATATACGCAGTATTTT
d_gene: -; abundance: -; v_gene: TRBV29-1; j_gene: TRBJ2-5; CDR3aa: CSLRLVQETQYF; CDR3nt: TGCAGTCTCCGACTAGTCCAAGAGACCCAGTACTTC
d_gene: TRBD1; abundance: -; v_gene: TRBV7-2; j_gene: TRBJ1-6; CDR3aa: CASSLPGQHSPLHF; CDR3nt: TGTGCCAGCAGCTTACCGGGACAGCATTCACCCCTCCACTTT
d_gene: TRBD2; abundance: -; v_gene: TRBV5-1; j_gene: TRBJ2-3; CDR3aa: CASSTGAGGSTDTQYF; CDR3nt: TGCGCCAGCAGCACCGGAGCGGGGGGTAGCACAGATACGCAGTATTTT
d_gene: TRBD1; abundance: -; v_gene: TRBV4-3; j_gene: TRBJ2-1; CDR3aa: CASSQEIGGYEQFF; CDR3nt: TGCGCCAGCAGCCAAGAAATAGGGGGCTATGAGCAGTTCTTC
d_gene: -; abundance: -; v_gene: TRBV7-3; j_gene: TRBJ1-3; CDR3aa: CASSLVDGDTIYF; CDR3nt: TGTGCCAGCAGCTTAGTAGACGGGGACACCATATATTTT
d_gene: -; abundance: -; v_gene: TRBV29-1; j_gene: TRBJ2-3; CDR3aa: CSVEVLDTQYF; CDR3nt: TGCAGCGTTGAAGTCTTAGATACGCAGTATTTT
d_gene: -; abundance: -; v_gene: TRBV24-1; j_gene: TRBJ2-3; CDR3aa: CATSSTVDTSTDTQYF; CDR3nt: TGTGCCACCAGTTCTACAGTCGATACTAGCACAGATACGCAGTATTTT
d_gene: -; abundance: few; v_gene: TRBV7-2; j_gene: TRBJ1-5; CDR3aa: CASSSEADQPQHF; CDR3nt: TGTGCCAGCAGCAGCGAAGCCGATCAGCCCCAGCATTTT